Here is one T cell receptor beta chain with its context. What antigen it recognizes has not been identified. No quality values exist for individual bases; no much larger clone is one base distant. The data were obtained in a study of blood T cell repertoires in COVID-19 (dated by TCRdb to 2018 to 2021). Regarding the study in general: Samples from collaborators originated in the United States, Italy and Spain and spanned both the acute and convalescent phases of COVID-19. The repertoires were released in a freely available public database meant as a resource for research on the immune response to SARS-CoV-2. The samples were drawn from the first 160 participants of the ongoing ImmuneRACE study and from 950 to 1,500 subjects provided by 6 global collaborators. The sample metadata nearly always contained a de-identified subject ID, COVID-19 status, age in years and sex. Deeply sampled blood TCRbeta repertoires from subjects exposed to, actively infected with, or recovered from COVID-19 were included in the dataset. The material from the prospective study consisted of cDNA or gDNA derived from T cells, B-cell-depleted T cells, or PBMCs. Where available, HLA class I and class II types were taken from metadata supplied by the sample provider and were not determined by assay-based typing.

Overall results and qualifications from the work: The amount of clinical and demographic metadata varied by source and participant and was provided uncurated.

TCRbeta CDR3 regions were amplified from genomic DNA by means of the immunoSEQ Assay, a bias-controlled multiplex PCR. The paper's data handling went like this. Within the assay, amplification of reference gene primers was used to estimate how many nucleated cells each sample contained. To quantify the absolute abundance of each unique TCRbeta CDR3 rearrangement, sequence reads were collapsed and filtered. For each sample, productive Simpson clonality was calculated as the square root of Simpson's diversity index over productive rearrangements. TCRdb carries this immuneACCESS record with in-frame sequences only. Its versions omit some clonotypes, under half of them owing to an unresolved V gene in the studies checked, with the rest unexplained. The DNA was the basis for D and trimming; V, J and clone size are from that table. Across this sample there are roughly 250,000 clones, with just over 90% seen only once. Jointly, the top ten make up approximately 2% of the sample.

In the prospective study, participants were roughly 18 to 89 years old, resided in around 25 geographic areas of the United States, and were enrolled through a virtual design. To assign participants to cohorts, the prospective study relied on clinical history that participants themselves reported in a screening survey and a study questionnaire. For ImmuneRACE Cohort 3, a participant was defined as recovered based on two consecutive negative NP/OP PCR tests, clearance by a healthcare professional, or resolution of symptoms. In the prospective study, mobile phlebotomists collected whole blood, serum and a nasopharyngeal or oropharyngeal swab from each participant. Over a roughly 2-month period, participants in the prospective study had the option of providing additional blood draws and questionnaires. Prospective study blood samples were shipped either frozen or at room temperature before DNA extraction.

This TCR was sampled from a woman younger than 35 who had recovered from COVID-19. The sample consisted of PBMCs or T cells enriched from blood (not recorded which).

The CDR3 reads as follows: CASSGELDYGYTF. Read as DNA, the sequence is TGTGCCAGCAGCGGGGAGCTGGACTATGGCTACACCTTC. Rearrangement joined TRBV27 to TRBJ1-2; confidence is insufficient to name the D gene. CDR1 and CDR2 (MNHEY, SMNVEV) derive from the germline V gene (reference sequence). The CDR3 holds 13 amino acids from the cysteine to the phenylalanine. CDR3 DNA is the only sequence kept; it has 39 bases, read in frame from the first base. Trimming at the junction amounts to 6 bases on V and 3 bases on J, and the germline ends lie 11 bases apart.